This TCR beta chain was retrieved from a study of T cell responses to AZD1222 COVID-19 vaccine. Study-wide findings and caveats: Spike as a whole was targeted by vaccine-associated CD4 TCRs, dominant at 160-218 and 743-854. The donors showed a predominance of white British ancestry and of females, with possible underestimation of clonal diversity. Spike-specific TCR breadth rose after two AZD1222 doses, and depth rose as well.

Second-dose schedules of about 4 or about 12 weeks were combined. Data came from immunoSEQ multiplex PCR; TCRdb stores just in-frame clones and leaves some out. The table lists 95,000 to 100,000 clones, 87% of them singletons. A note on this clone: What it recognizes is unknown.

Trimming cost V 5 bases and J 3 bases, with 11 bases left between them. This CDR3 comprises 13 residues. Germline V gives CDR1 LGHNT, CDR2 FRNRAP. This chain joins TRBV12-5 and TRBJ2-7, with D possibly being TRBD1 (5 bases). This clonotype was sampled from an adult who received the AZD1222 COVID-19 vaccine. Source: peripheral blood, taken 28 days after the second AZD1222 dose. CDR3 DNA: TGTGCTAGTGGTCCCGAAGGGGTCTACGAGCAGTACTTC. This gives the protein CASGPEGVYEQYF. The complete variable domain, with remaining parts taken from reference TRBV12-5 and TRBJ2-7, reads DARVTQTPRHKVTEMGQEVTMRCQPILGHNTVFWYRQTMMQGLELLAYFRNRAPLDDSGMPKDRFSAEMPDATLATLKIQPSEPRDSAVYFCASGPEGVYEQYFGPGTRLTVT.